This is a list of T cell receptor beta chains from one sample in a study of T cell responses to AZD1222 COVID-19 vaccine. The table came from immunoSEQ multiplex PCR; TCRdb's copy has only in-frame clones and leaves some out. Seen here are 90,000 to 120,000 clones, about 90% observed once, and the top ten hold 20% to 25%. The source material was peripheral blood, sampled on day 0 of AZD1222 vaccination. The receptor set was obtained from an adult in good health. CDR3s include the opening cysteine and the closing phenylalanine or tryptophan. Each record gives: D gene, J gene, clone size, V gene, CDR3 protein, CDR3 DNA. D genes are given only for firm matches. For some rows the clone size is stated as once, few or many, or as a class when expanded; others skip it.

. TRBJ1-1 . TRBV7-2 CASSLARRNTEAFF TGTGCCAGCAGCTTAGCGCGCAGGAACACTGAAGCTTTCTTT
. TRBJ1-1 . TRBV6-6 CASKVGGVTEAFF TGTGCCAGCAAGGTGGGTGGGGTGACTGAAGCTTTCTTT
. TRBJ2-1 . TRBV5-1 CASSSQRGSYNEQFF TGCGCCAGCAGCTCCCAGAGGGGCTCCTACAATGAGCAGTTCTTC
. TRBJ1-2 . TRBV19 CASKWPGEQYGYTF TGTGCCAGTAAGTGGCCAGGAGAACAGTATGGCTACACCTTC
. TRBJ1-5 . TRBV7-8 CASSLGRDNRNQPQHF TGTGCCAGCAGCTTGGGGAGGGACAATCGGAATCAGCCCCAGCATTTT
. TRBJ2-7 . TRBV9 CASSVGSGRGSYEQYF TGTGCCAGCAGCGTAGGATCGGGGAGAGGTTCCTACGAGCAGTACTTC
TRBD1 TRBJ2-5 . TRBV13 CASSLGRRRWDRQETQYF TGTGCCAGCAGCTTAGGCAGGCGCAGATGGGACAGGCAAGAGACCCAGTACTTC
. TRBJ1-6 . TRBV9 CASSVFEGVQRDNSPLHF TGTGCCAGCAGCGTCTTCGAAGGGGTCCAGCGAGATAATTCACCCCTCCACTTT
TRBD1 TRBJ1-2 . TRBV28 CASWGQSFYGYTF TGTGCCTCATGGGGACAGTCTTTCTATGGCTACACCTTC
. TRBJ2-7 . TRBV2 CASTVGGGEQYF TGTGCCAGCACTGTGGGGGGAGGCGAGCAGTACTTC
. TRBJ2-3 once TRBV6-1 CASSDRAGTDTQYF TGTGCCAGCAGTGACCGGGCGGGCACAGATACGCAGTATTTT
TRBD2 TRBJ2-3 . TRBV4-1 CASSQVSGGGNTDTQYF TGCGCCAGCAGCCAAGTGTCGGGAGGGGGGAACACAGATACGCAGTATTTT
. TRBJ2-7 . TRBV4-1 CASSQVSRSYEQYF TGCGCCAGCAGCCAAGTGTCCCGCTCCTACGAGCAGTACTTC
. TRBJ1-1 . TRBV19 CASSTRTDEAFF TGTGCCAGTAGTACCAGGACAGACGAAGCTTTCTTT
TRBD1 TRBJ1-2 once TRBV4-1 CASSQDSGGSNYGYTF TGCGCCAGCAGCCAAGATTCAGGGGGGAGTAACTATGGCTACACCTTC
. TRBJ2-3 once TRBV27 CASSSQDNTDTQYF TGTGCCAGCAGTTCCCAGGACAACACAGATACGCAGTATTTT
. TRBJ1-1 once TRBV7-3 CASSSGGRNTEAFF TGTGCCAGCTCCTCGGGGGGTCGAAACACTGAAGCTTTCTTT
. TRBJ1-1 . TRBV5-1 CASSLHSEPQANTEAFF TGCGCCAGCAGCTTACATTCGGAGCCCCAAGCCAACACTGAAGCTTTCTTT
. TRBJ1-2 . TRBV7-8 CASSTQGQIYGYTF TGTGCCAGCAGTACACAAGGACAGATATATGGCTACACCTTC
TRBD2 TRBJ2-3 few TRBV3-1/TRBV3-2 CASSQVGGGPQYF TGTGCCAGCAGCCAAGTGGGCGGGGGGCCACAGTATTTT
. TRBJ2-7 . TRBV7-9 CASSLVRGPGEQYF TGTGCCAGCAGCTTAGTCAGGGGACCTGGCGAGCAGTACTTC
TRBD1 TRBJ1-1 . TRBV11-3 CASTDLPGQGVRSNTEAFF TGTGCCAGCACCGATCTGCCGGGACAGGGAGTCCGGTCCAACACTGAAGCTTTCTTT
. TRBJ1-2 . TRBV4-3 CASSQGGSGGYGYTF TGCGCCAGCAGCCAAGGAGGGTCCGGGGGATATGGCTACACCTTC
. TRBJ1-4 . TRBV27 CASSPDGRATNEKLFF TGTGCCAGCAGTCCCGACGGAAGAGCAACTAATGAAAAACTGTTTTTT
TRBD2 TRBJ2-4 . TRBV7-2 CASSETSGGLAKNIQYF TGTGCCAGCAGCGAGACTAGCGGGGGCCTAGCCAAAAACATTCAGTACTTC
. TRBJ1-1 . TRBV4-3 CASSPHNDRNTEAFF TGCGCCAGCAGCCCGCATAATGACAGGAACACTGAAGCTTTCTTT
. TRBJ2-3 . TRBV7-2 CASRTSSDTQYF TGTGCCAGCCGGACGTCGTCAGATACGCAGTATTTT
. TRBJ2-1 . TRBV12-5 CASGLGKAGDEQFF TGTGCTAGTGGTTTGGGCAAAGCTGGGGATGAGCAGTTCTTC
. TRBJ2-7 . TRBV5-1 CASSSPTYEQYF TGCGCCAGCAGCTCCCCTACGTACGAGCAGTACTTC
. TRBJ1-2 . TRBV25-1 CASSPGGNNYGYTF TGTGCCAGCAGCCCGGGGGGTAACAACTATGGCTACACCTTC
. TRBJ1-1 . TRBV21-1 CASTTGTVNTEAFF TGTGCCAGCACAACCGGGACAGTGAACACTGAAGCTTTCTTT
. TRBJ1-3 . TRBV9 CASSPRGERGNTIYF TGTGCCAGCAGCCCCCGGGGGGAACGAGGGAACACCATATATTTT
. TRBJ1-4 . TRBV11-2 CASSLLRAGVGMGEKLFF TGTGCCAGCAGCTTACTTCGGGCAGGGGTTGGAATGGGGGAAAAACTGTTTTTT
. TRBJ1-5 . TRBV4-3 CASSRSLVADGGNQPQHF TGCGCCAGCAGCCGAAGCCTCGTAGCCGACGGGGGCAATCAGCCCCAGCATTTT
TRBD1 TRBJ1-6 . TRBV2 CASIFGTDNSPLHF TGTGCCAGCATATTCGGGACAGATAATTCACCCCTCCACTTT
TRBD2 TRBJ2-3 . TRBV12-5 CASGSSSGSTDTQYF TGTGCTAGTGGTTCATCTAGCGGAAGCACAGATACGCAGTATTTT
TRBD1 TRBJ2-1 . TRBV5-6 CASSLAGTGGEQFF TGTGCCAGCAGCTTGGCCGGGACAGGGGGCGAGCAGTTCTTC
. TRBJ1-2 . TRBV2 CASTGVRGTYGYTF TGTGCCAGCACGGGGGTTAGGGGGACCTATGGCTACACCTTC
. TRBJ1-6 once TRBV7-2 CASSLDRTSPLHF TGTGCCAGCAGCTTGGACAGAACCTCACCCCTCCACTTT
. TRBJ1-2 . TRBV2 CASSDRGGLDGYTF TGTGCCAGCAGTGACAGGGGTGGGTTAGATGGCTACACCTTC
TRBD2 TRBJ2-7 once TRBV7-2 CASSFGGATSEQYF TGTGCCAGCAGCTTCGGGGGGGCGACCAGCGAGCAGTACTTC
. TRBJ1-2 . TRBV18 CASSPPLGFLNYGYTF TGTGCCAGCTCACCACCACTTGGATTTCTGAACTATGGCTACACCTTC
. TRBJ1-1 once TRBV11-1 CASSHTRIMNTEAFF TGTGCCAGCAGCCACACCAGAATCATGAACACTGAAGCTTTCTTT
TRBD1 TRBJ1-5 . TRBV7-2 CASSYGQGAGQPQHF TGTGCCAGCAGTTATGGACAGGGGGCTGGACAGCCCCAGCATTTT
TRBD2 TRBJ2-1 . TRBV24-1 CATSDRLAGGNEQFF TGTGCCACCAGTGACCGACTAGCGGGGGGAAATGAGCAGTTCTTC
. TRBJ1-1 . TRBV5-1 CASSLGPRVMNTEAFF TGCGCCAGCAGCTTGGGCCCCAGGGTAATGAACACTGAAGCTTTCTTT
TRBD2 TRBJ2-5 . TRBV15 CATSRVRAGGRSETQYF TGTGCCACCAGCAGAGTACGAGCGGGGGGGCGGTCAGAGACCCAGTACTTC
TRBD2 TRBJ2-5 . TRBV30 CAWRGGRETQYF TGTGCCTGGCGGGGGGGCCGCGAGACCCAGTACTTC
TRBD1 TRBJ2-4 . TRBV28 CASSSLDRAKNIQYF TGTGCCAGCAGTTCCCTGGACAGGGCCAAAAACATTCAGTACTTC
. TRBJ2-7 . TRBV28 CASRLGGAVYEQYF TGTGCCAGCAGGTTAGGGGGGGCCGTATACGAGCAGTACTTC